The clone carrying this T cell receptor beta chain was observed a single time. The antigen is undetermined. The data were obtained in a study of T cell responses to AZD1222 COVID-19 vaccine. V shed 6 bases, J shed 9 bases, and the junction held 9 bases outside the gene matches. The CDR3 has 15 residues. Germline V gene data show CDR1 as LGHDT and CDR2 as YNNKEL (reference sequence). Study-wide results and caveats: Spike-wide coverage was observed for vaccine-associated CD4 TCRs, with dominant responses at 160-218 and 743-854. Possibly, clonal diversity was underestimated; donors were largely white British and included more females. Only a handful of AZD1222 recipients, more than 5 in all, had baseline seropositivity.

Data came from immunoSEQ multiplex PCR; TCRdb stores just in-frame clones and leaves some out. This table holds around 120,000 clones, around 85% found once. The TCR sequence derives from an adult in good health. The chain employs TRBV3-1 (or the pseudogene TRBV3-2) and TRBJ2-1, with TRBD2 identical over 12 bases. This sample comprised peripheral blood, obtained on day 0 of AZD1222 vaccination. The DNA of the CDR3 is TGTGCCAGCAGGTCTAGCGGGGGGGCCCATGGTGAGCAGTTCTTC. This gives the protein CASRSSGGAHGEQFF.